These 29 T cell receptor beta chains were all obtained from the same sample, sequenced in a study of CD8+ T cells in alopecia areata. Treatment meaning: oral pan-JAK inhibitor, 5-10 mg twice daily. Extracted RNA was reverse transcribed, and the resulting cDNA served as sequencing template. Produced via immunoSEQ multiplex PCR; TCRdb's table is partial and in-frame only. This repertoire shows 200,000 or so clones, less than 45% found once; its top ten account for just under 0.5%. The source was CD4+ T cells sorted from blood, collected at week 34, from a patient treated with tofacitinib. These receptors all come from a human donor with alopecia areata.

Concerning this clone: Mismatch with germline at one junction end may stem from a read error. This chain connects TRBV29-1 to TRBJ1-1; D remains ambiguous. The CDR3 consists of 10 residues. Germline assignment: CDR1 SQVTM and CDR2 ANQGSEA. CDR3 coding DNA: TGCAGCGTTGCAAACAGTGAAGCTTTCTTT. Protein sequence: CSVANSEAFF.

A few counts support this clone. The chain is built from TRBV18 and TRBJ1-4, with 8 bases identical to TRBD1. Germline-derived CDR1 and CDR2 are KGHSH and LQKENI. J lost 7 bases, V lost 6 bases, and 7 bases had no gene match. The CDR3 has 14 amino acids. CDR3: CASSTGQDGEKLFF. The CDR3 DNA reads as TGTGCCAGCTCGACGGGACAGGACGGTGAAAAACTGTTTTTT.

The chain uses TRBV7-9 and TRBJ1-2; 7 bases are a match to TRBD1. J gave up 1 base and V 5 bases, and 4 bases lay outside the gene matches. Per the germline V gene, CDR1 is SEHNR and CDR2 is FQNEAQ (reference sequence). The CDR3 runs 14 residues. The CDR3 region has the DNA TGTGCCAGCAGCCCGCGGGACAGTAACTATGGCTACACCTTC. This gives the protein CASSPRDSNYGYTF.

A note on this clone: The same CDR3 is also encoded by other DNA sequences in this sample. The gene calls are TRBV4-1 and TRBJ2-5; D ambiguous. Looked up from germline, CDR1 is MGHRA and CDR2 is YSYEKL. The V end lost 2 bases, the J end lost 2 bases, and 3 bases lay between the germline ends. The CDR3 runs to 12 residues. The DNA for the CDR3 is TGCGCCAGCAGCCAACCACAAGAGACCCAGTACTTC. Amino acids: CASSQPQETQYF.

This chain uses TRBV5-1 with TRBJ2-1, with D possibly TRBD1 on 6 matching bases. The CDR3 is 15 residues long. V gave up 4 bases and J gave up 2 bases, with 13 bases separating them. Germline V CDR1 and CDR2: SGHRS, YFSETQ. CDR3 DNA sequence: TGCGCCAGCAGCCCGTACAGGGAGCCCTACAATGAGCAGTTCTTC. This encodes CASSPYREPYNEQFF.

The V call is TRBV27, the J call TRBJ2-3, with 7 bases lining up with TRBD1. The CDR3 runs 16 residues. Germline V gene data show CDR1 as MNHEY and CDR2 as SMNVEV (reference sequence). Trimming removed 3 bases from V and 6 bases from J; junction bases left unmatched: 12. The CDR3 here is CASSFLRTGLLDTQYF. The CDR3 nucleotides read TGTGCCAGCAGTTTTCTCCGGACAGGCCTATTGGATACGCAGTATTTT.

In its sample, this clone was seen a few times. The V call is TRBV2, the J call TRBJ1-4; no clear D. The CDR3 consists of 12 residues. Trimming stripped 8 bases from V and 6 bases from J, with 10 bases between. Looked up from germline, CDR1 is SNHLY and CDR2 is FYNNEI. CDR3 in DNA: TGTGCCAGCGGGCAGGTCCATGAAAAACTGTTTTTT. Protein sequence: CASGQVHEKLFF. Looking up the rest from reference TRBV2 and TRBJ1-4 gives the full variable domain: EPEVTQTPSHQVTQMGQEVILRCVPISNHLYFYWYRQILGQKVEFLVSFYNNEISEKSEIFDDQFSVERPDGSNFTLKIRSTKLEDSAMYFCASGQVHEKLFFGSGTQLSVL.

The chain recombines TRBV25-1 with TRBJ1-2, with D unclear. Between the trimmed V and J ends, which lost 3 bases and 4 bases, there was a span of 6 bases. CDR3 length equals 12 residues. The germline CDR1 and CDR2 sequences are MGHDK and SYGVNS. Here the CDR3 DNA reads TGTGCCAGCAGTGACAGCCTCTATGGCTACACCTTC. Its protein is CASSDSLYGYTF.

This CDR3 is CASSYRGTYNSPLHF. The DNA of the CDR3 is TGTGCCAGCAGCTACAGGGGGACCTATAATTCACCCCTCCACTTT. V and J are TRBV7-2 and TRBJ1-6; TRBD1 matches 8 bases. CDR3 length equals 15 residues. Germline-derived CDR1 and CDR2 are SGHTA and FQGNSA. J gave up 2 bases and V 4 bases, and 1 base lay outside the gene matches.

This clone was observed a few times. The chain is built from TRBV11-2 and TRBJ1-4; D is unclear. V lost 5 bases, J lost 4 bases, and 11 bases lay in between. Germline V CDR1 and CDR2: SGHAT, FQNNGV. The CDR3 is 14 amino acids. This CDR3 is CASSLTSLNEKLFF. The DNA for the CDR3 is TGTGCCAGCAGCCTCACCAGCCTTAATGAAAAACTGTTTTTT.

On this clone: Other nucleotide sequences in the sample specify the same CDR3. This chain joins TRBV5-1 and TRBJ1-1; 9 nucleotides agree with TRBD1. The germline CDR1 and CDR2 sequences are SGHRS and YFSETQ. The J segment lost 4 bases and the V segment lost 4 bases, leaving 5 bases of the junction unmatched. This CDR3 comprises 14 residues. CDR3 sequence reads: CASSTGQGGTEAFF. CDR3 DNA: TGCGCCAGCAGCACGGGACAGGGAGGCACTGAAGCTTTCTTT.

The chain uses TRBV11-2 and TRBJ2-1; TRBD2 matches at 9 bases. This CDR3 is 16 amino acids long. The trim removed 5 bases at V and 2 bases at J, leaving 7 bases unmatched. Germline CDR1 is SGHAT and CDR2 is FQNNGV. The CDR3: CASSPLGGRAYNEQFF. The CDR3 DNA reads as TGTGCCAGCAGCCCCCTGGGCGGGAGGGCCTACAATGAGCAGTTCTTC.

There are a few counts of this clone. V is TRBV9 and J is TRBJ2-1, with 9 bases that match TRBD1. The junction had 8 bases not matched to a gene; V was cut back by 0 bases and J by 7 bases. The CDR3 spans 16 residues. The germline V gene encodes CDR1 SGDLS and CDR2 YYNGEE. The DNA of the CDR3 is TGTGCCAGCAGCGTAGGGGCAGGACAGGGGTGGAATGAGCAGTTCTTC. Translating gives CASSVGAGQGWNEQFF.

CDR3 nucleotide sequence: TGTGCCTGGAGTGTATCGGTTTCCAAAAACATTCAGTACTTC. This translates into CAWSVSVSKNIQYF. The chain uses TRBV30 and TRBJ2-4; D not resolved. The CDR3 is made up of 14 amino acids. Per germline, CDR1 GTSNPN and CDR2 SVGIG (reference sequence). V was cut by 0 bases and J by 2 bases, with 8 bases left in between.

The genes are TRBV7-9 and TRBJ1-2; the D is unclear. V dropped 5 bases and J dropped 8 bases, with 12 bases sitting between them. The CDR3 spans 12 residues. Germline lookup yields CDR1 SEHNR and CDR2 FQNEAQ (reference sequence). DNA of the CDR3: TGTGCCAGCAGCACAACTCAGCAGGGCTACACCTTC. Its protein product is CASSTTQQGYTF.

A few counts support this clone. The chain has TRBV19 and TRBJ1-2; 7 positions match TRBD1. V lost 5 bases to trimming and J lost 1 base; unmatched junction nucleotides: 7. The length of the CDR3 is 15 residues. Germline CDR1 LNHDA, CDR2 SQIVND (reference sequence). CDR3 nucleotide sequence: TGTGCCAGTAGTCCAGGGACAGTGCTTAACTATGGCTACACCTTC. Translated: CASSPGTVLNYGYTF.

This clone was detected a few times. The chain has TRBV5-1 and TRBJ2-1; no definite D call. CDR1 and CDR2 from the germline V gene are SGHRS and YFSETQ. V gave up 0 bases and J gave up 4 bases, with 8 bases separating them. This CDR3 is 14 amino acids long. CDR3 loop: CASSLGERYNEQFF. The CDR3 DNA is TGCGCCAGCAGCTTGGGAGAAAGGTACAATGAGCAGTTCTTC. Drawing the rest from reference TRBV5-1 and TRBJ2-1, the complete variable domain is KAGVTQTPRYLIKTRGQQVTLSCSPISGHRSVSWYQQTPGQGLQFLFEYFSETQRNKGNFPGRFSGRQFSNSRSEMNVSTLELGDSALYLCASSLGERYNEQFFGPGTRLTVL.

This clone was observed once. The V call is TRBV4-1, the J call TRBJ1-4; D remains ambiguous. This CDR3 spans 13 amino acids. Germline V gene sequence: CDR1 MGHRA, CDR2 YSYEKL. Trimming removed 2 bases from V and 8 bases from J, with 9 bases in between. The CDR3 bases are TGCGCCAGCAGCCAACTGCCGAGGGAAAAACTGTTTTTT. Amino acid sequence: CASSQLPREKLFF.

This clone has a handful of counts. This sequence joins TRBV27 and TRBJ1-5, with 12 bases identical to TRBD1. Germline V gene lookup returns CDR1 MNHEY and CDR2 SMNVEV (reference sequence). The CDR3 has 19 residues. V gave up 4 bases and J gave up 0 bases; unmatched junction bases: 10. The CDR3 here is CASSSTWDRGLYSNQPQHF. The CDR3 region has the DNA TGTGCCAGCAGTTCAACGTGGGACAGGGGGCTGTATAGCAATCAGCCCCAGCATTTT.

This clone was detected only a few times. J is TRBJ2-5 and V is TRBV5-1; the D gene is possibly TRBD1 (5 bases). Germline values: CDR1 SGHRS, CDR2 YFSETQ. The length of the CDR3 is 15 residues. V dropped 0 bases and J dropped 4 bases, with 13 bases sitting between them. The CDR3 loop is CASSLDGLRGETQYF. The CDR3 DNA reads TGCGCCAGCAGCTTGGACGGGCTTAGGGGAGAGACCCAGTACTTC.

This rearrangement joins TRBV30 to TRBJ2-4; 8 bases fit TRBD1. The CDR3 runs to 15 residues. V shed 0 bases, J shed 8 bases, and the junction held 9 bases outside the gene matches. The germline gives CDR1 GTSNPN, CDR2 SVGIG (reference sequence). CDR3 amino acids: CAWSVPGQGSHIQYF. The CDR3 DNA reads as TGTGCCTGGAGTGTCCCCGGACAGGGATCGCACATTCAGTACTTC.

This clone has more than one count but fewer than ten. The rearrangement links TRBV4-1 to TRBJ2-2; 10 bases are shared with TRBD2. The CDR3 has 15 residues. Trimming took 2 bases from V and 5 from J; bases not matched to a gene: 2. The germline gives CDR1 MGHRA, CDR2 YSYEKL. The CDR3: CASSQPGLATGELFF. DNA of the CDR3: TGCGCCAGCAGCCAACCGGGACTAGCGACCGGGGAGCTGTTTTTT.

This clone appeared a single time. This chain links TRBV13 with TRBJ2-4, with TRBD2 as a possible D gene (6 bases). V lost 2 bases, J lost 2 bases, and 19 bases lay in between. The CDR3 runs 18 residues. The germline V gene encodes CDR1 PRHDT and CDR2 FYEKMQ (reference sequence). The CDR3 reads CASSLRGRQGGTKNIQYF. The CDR3 DNA reads TGTGCCAGCAGCTTAAGGGGTCGGCAGGGAGGAACCAAAAACATTCAGTACTTC.

This chain joins TRBV9 and TRBJ2-3, with D possibly called TRBD1 or TRBD2 (5 bases each). Germline CDR1 and CDR2: SGDLS and YYNGEE. The CDR3 is 15 residues long. The V and J ends lost 1 base and 0 bases respectively, with 9 bases between them. The chain's CDR3 is CASSVKGRSTDTQYF. In nucleotides, the CDR3 is TGTGCCAGCAGCGTAAAGGGACGGAGCACAGATACGCAGTATTTT.

The rearrangement uses TRBV30 and TRBJ1-4, with D unclear. The CDR3 loop spans 16 amino acids. From germline, CDR1 is GTSNPN and CDR2 SVGIG (reference sequence). The V end lost 4 bases, the J end lost 7 bases, and 22 bases lay between the germline ends. The CDR3 here is CAWNEAKAASREKLFF. The CDR3 DNA follows: TGTGCCTGGAACGAAGCTAAAGCGGCAAGTCGTGAAAAACTGTTTTTT.

The chain combines TRBV6-1 with TRBJ2-1; no clear D gene. The V end was cut by 7 bases, the J end by 6 bases, with 13 bases between. This CDR3 spans 13 amino acids. Germline V gene lookup returns CDR1 MNHNS and CDR2 SASEGT. As DNA, the CDR3 is TGTGCCAGCACGTATAAGGACGGCAATGAGCAGTTCTTC. Translating it yields CASTYKDGNEQFF.

As concerns this clone: Compared with germline, one end of the junction differs, possibly owing to a read error. The genes are TRBV18 and TRBJ1-1, with 7 bases lining up with TRBD1. The CDR3 sequence is 13 residues long. Looked up from germline, CDR1 is KGHSH and CDR2 is LQKENI. The chain's CDR3 is CASSPDRDTEAFF. The CDR3 nucleotides read TGTGCCAGCTCACCAGACAGGGACACCGAAGCTTTCTTT.

V and J are TRBV6-5 and TRBJ1-6; D is ambiguous. Germline V lookup: CDR1 MNHEY, CDR2 SVGAGI. V lost 5 bases to trimming and J lost 7 bases, with 15 bases between them. CDR3 length equals 15 residues. The DNA for the CDR3 is TGTGCCAGCAGTGTACAGCTCCAACCCAATTCACCCCTCCACTTT. Its protein is CASSVQLQPNSPLHF.

This clone was seen only a few times. The chain couples TRBV6-6 to TRBJ2-3; possibly TRBD2 for D (6 bases). The CDR3 loop spans 15 amino acids. V shed 5 bases and J shed 4 bases, with 16 bases lying between them. CDR1 is MNHNY, CDR2 SVGAGI, per germline (reference sequence). The CDR3 here is CASSRLVGFSDTQYF. As DNA, the CDR3 is TGTGCCAGCAGTCGACTAGTCGGTTTTTCAGATACGCAGTATTTT.